These T cell receptor beta chains were read from a single sample in a study of T cell changes during pregnancy in multiple sclerosis. Clones were sequenced by immunoSEQ multiplex PCR, and TCRdb holds only the in-frame ones, with some missing. The table shows under 40,000 clones, with roughly 90% occurring only once. The source was CD4+ T cells from peripheral blood mononuclear cells, collected before pregnancy. Every receptor here comes from a female donor with multiple sclerosis, enrolled in a pregnancy study. Both conserved end residues are part of each CDR3. A D gene is named only where the DNA matches it firmly. A clone size is listed for some rows: how often the clone was seen (once, few, many), or a class if it is expanded.

J: TRBJ2-7
size: NA
D: NA
V: TRBV5-1
DNA: TGCGCCAGCAGTACAGGAATCGTCGATTTCAGCTCCTACGAGCAGTACTTC
CDR3: CASSTGIVDFSSYEQYF

J: TRBJ2-1
size: NA
D: TRBD1
V: TRBV6-1
DNA: TGTGCCAGCATTATACCGGGACAGGGAGGCGATGAGCAGTTCTTC
CDR3: CASIIPGQGGDEQFF

J: TRBJ2-3
size: NA
D: NA
V: TRBV7-9
DNA: TGTGCCAGCAGCAGAGTAAGCACAGATACGCAGTATTTT
CDR3: CASSRVSTDTQYF

J: TRBJ1-6
size: few
D: NA
V: TRBV6-5
DNA: TGTGCCAGCAGTTACTCTGCAGGACACAATAATTCACCCCTCCACTTT
CDR3: CASSYSAGHNNSPLHF

J: TRBJ1-2
size: NA
D: TRBD1
V: TRBV6-5
DNA: TGTGCCAGCCTTAGGGCGGAGGGGGCCTATGGCTACACCTTC
CDR3: CASLRAEGAYGYTF

J: TRBJ1-6
size: NA
D: NA
V: TRBV6-5
DNA: TGTGCCAGCAGTCCATCCCAGGTACTGGCTTCACCCCTCCACTTT
CDR3: CASSPSQVLASPLHF

J: TRBJ1-4
size: NA
D: NA
V: TRBV5-4
DNA: TGTGCCAGCAGCTCCCAGCGGGAGGCAACGAATGAAAAACTGTTTTTT
CDR3: CASSSQREATNEKLFF

J: TRBJ1-1
size: few
D: NA
V: TRBV30
DNA: TGTGCCTGGAGTGTAACCGGGACTGAAGCTTTCTTT
CDR3: CAWSVTGTEAFF

J: TRBJ2-1
size: once
D: NA
V: TRBV29-1
DNA: TGCAGCGTTGGGACAGATTACAATGAGCAGTTCTTC
CDR3: CSVGTDYNEQFF

J: TRBJ2-5
size: NA
D: TRBD2
V: TRBV6-5
DNA: TGTGCCAGCAGCTCCGGGACTAGCGGCCAAGAGACCCAGTACTTC
CDR3: CASSSGTSGQETQYF